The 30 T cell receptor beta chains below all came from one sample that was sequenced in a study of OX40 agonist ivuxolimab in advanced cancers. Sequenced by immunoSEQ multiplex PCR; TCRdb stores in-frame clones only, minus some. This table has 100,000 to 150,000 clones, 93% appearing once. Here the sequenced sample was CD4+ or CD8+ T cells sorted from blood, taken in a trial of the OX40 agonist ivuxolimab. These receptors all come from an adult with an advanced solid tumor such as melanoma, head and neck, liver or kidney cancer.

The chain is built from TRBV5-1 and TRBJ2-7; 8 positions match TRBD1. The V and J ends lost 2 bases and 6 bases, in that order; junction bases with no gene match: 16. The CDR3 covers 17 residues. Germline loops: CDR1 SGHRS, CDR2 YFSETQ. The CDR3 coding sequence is TGCGCCAGCAGCTTAGCGGCAGGGGGCGCATGGTTCGGCGAGCAGTACTTC. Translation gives CASSLAAGGAWFGEQYF.

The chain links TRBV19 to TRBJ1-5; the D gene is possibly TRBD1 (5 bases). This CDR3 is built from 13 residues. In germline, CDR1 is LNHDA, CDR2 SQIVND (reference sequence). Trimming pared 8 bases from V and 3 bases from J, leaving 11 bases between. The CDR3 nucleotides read TGTGCCAGTGCTCGACAGCCCAATCAGCCCCAGCATTTT. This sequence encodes CASARQPNQPQHF. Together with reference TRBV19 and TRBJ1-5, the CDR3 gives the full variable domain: DGGITQSPKYLFRKEGQNVTLSCEQNLNHDAMYWYRQDPGQGLRLIYYSQIVNDFQKGDIAEGYSVSREKKESFPLTVTSAQKNPTAFYLCASARQPNQPQHFGDGTRLSIL.

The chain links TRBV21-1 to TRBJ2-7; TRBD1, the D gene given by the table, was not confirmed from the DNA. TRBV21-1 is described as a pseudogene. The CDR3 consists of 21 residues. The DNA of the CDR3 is TGTGCCAGCAGCAAAGCGCGCAGATTTGATGGATGGGACAGGGGTATGTACGAGCAGTACTTC. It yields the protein CASSKARRFDGWDRGMYEQYF.

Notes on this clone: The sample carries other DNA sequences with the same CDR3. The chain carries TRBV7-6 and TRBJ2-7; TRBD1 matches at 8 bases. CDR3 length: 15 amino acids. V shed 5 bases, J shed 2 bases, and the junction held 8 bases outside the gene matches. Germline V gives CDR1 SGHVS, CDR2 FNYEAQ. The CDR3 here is CASSTLTGEAYEQYF. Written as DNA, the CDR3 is TGTGCCAGCAGCACCCTGACAGGGGAGGCCTACGAGCAGTACTTC.

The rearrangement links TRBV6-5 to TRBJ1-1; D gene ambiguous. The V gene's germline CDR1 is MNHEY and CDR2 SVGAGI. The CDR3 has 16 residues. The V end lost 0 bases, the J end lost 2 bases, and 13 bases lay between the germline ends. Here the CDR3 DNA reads TGTGCCAGCAGTTACTCGGCCTTGTCAAGCAACACTGAAGCTTTCTTT. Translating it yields CASSYSALSSNTEAFF.

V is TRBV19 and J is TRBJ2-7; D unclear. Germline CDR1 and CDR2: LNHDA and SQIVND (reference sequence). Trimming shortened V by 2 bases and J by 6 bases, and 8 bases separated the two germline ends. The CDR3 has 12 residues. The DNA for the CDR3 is TGTGCCAGTAGTATATTCGGCTCCGAGCAGTACTTC. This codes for CASSIFGSEQYF.

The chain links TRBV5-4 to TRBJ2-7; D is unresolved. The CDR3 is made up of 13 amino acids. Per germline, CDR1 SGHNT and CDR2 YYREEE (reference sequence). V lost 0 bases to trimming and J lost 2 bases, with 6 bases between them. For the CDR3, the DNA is TGTGCCAGCAGCTTGGCCGGGCCCTACGAGCAGTACTTC. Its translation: CASSLAGPYEQYF.

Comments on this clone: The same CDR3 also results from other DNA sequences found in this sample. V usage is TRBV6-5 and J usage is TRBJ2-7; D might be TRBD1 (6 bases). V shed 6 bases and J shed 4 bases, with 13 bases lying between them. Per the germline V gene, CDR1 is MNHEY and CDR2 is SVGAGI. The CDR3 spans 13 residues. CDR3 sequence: CASSQGPSYEQYF. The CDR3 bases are TGTGCCAGCAGCCAGGGGCCTTCTTACGAGCAGTACTTC.

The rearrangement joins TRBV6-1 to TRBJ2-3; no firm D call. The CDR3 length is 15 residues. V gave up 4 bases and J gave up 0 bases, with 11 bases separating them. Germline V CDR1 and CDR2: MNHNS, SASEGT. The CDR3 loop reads CASSGVSASTDTQYF. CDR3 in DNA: TGTGCCAGCAGTGGGGTGAGCGCAAGCACAGATACGCAGTATTTT.

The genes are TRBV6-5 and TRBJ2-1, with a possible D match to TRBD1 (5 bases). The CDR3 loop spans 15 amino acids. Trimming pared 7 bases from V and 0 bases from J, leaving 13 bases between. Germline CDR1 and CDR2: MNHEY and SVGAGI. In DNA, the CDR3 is TGTGCCAGCACGCCCAGGGCGAGCTCCTACAATGAGCAGTTCTTC. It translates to CASTPRASSYNEQFF.

Written as DNA, the CDR3 is TGTGCCAGCAGCTTAGCTCGGGGCCTCCAAGGAAACACCATATATTTT. This sequence encodes CASSLARGLQGNTIYF. The chain joins TRBV7-6 to TRBJ1-3; the D gene is possibly TRBD1 (5 bases). There are 16 residues in the CDR3. Trimming removed 0 bases at V and 4 bases at J, with 13 bases between. Germline assignment: CDR1 SGHVS and CDR2 FNYEAQ.

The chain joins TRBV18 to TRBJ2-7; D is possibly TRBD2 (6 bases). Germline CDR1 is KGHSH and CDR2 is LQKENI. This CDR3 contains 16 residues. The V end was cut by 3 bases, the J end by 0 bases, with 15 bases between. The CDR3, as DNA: TGTGCCAGCTCACCCGGCGGGGACCGGAGCTCCTACGAGCAGTACTTC. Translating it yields CASSPGGDRSSYEQYF.

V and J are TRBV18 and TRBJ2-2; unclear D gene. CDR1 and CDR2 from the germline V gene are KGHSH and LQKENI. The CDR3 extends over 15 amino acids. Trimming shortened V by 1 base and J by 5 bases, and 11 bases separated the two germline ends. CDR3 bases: TGTGCCAGCTCACCACGAGGCCGTGGAACCGGGGAGCTGTTTTTT. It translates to CASSPRGRGTGELFF.

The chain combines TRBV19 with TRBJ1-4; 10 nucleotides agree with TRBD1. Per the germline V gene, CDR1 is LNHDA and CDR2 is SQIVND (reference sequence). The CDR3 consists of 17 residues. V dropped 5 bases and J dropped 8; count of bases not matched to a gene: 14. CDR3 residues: CASSSPGFGQGGEKLFF. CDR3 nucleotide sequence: TGTGCCAGTAGTTCCCCCGGTTTTGGACAGGGGGGAGAAAAACTGTTTTTT.

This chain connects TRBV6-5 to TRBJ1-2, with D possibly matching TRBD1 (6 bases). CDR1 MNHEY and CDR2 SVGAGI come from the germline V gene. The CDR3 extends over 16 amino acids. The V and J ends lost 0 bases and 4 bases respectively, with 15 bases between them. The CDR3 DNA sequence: TGTGCCAGCAGTTACTCGCCTAGACAGGCGCTCTATGGCTACACCTTC. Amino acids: CASSYSPRQALYGYTF.

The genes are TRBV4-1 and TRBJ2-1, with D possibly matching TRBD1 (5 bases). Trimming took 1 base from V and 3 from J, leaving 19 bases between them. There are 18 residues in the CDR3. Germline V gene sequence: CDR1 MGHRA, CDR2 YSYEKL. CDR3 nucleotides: TGCGCCAGCAGCCAAGTGGACATGGGTTTTGACAGCTACAATGAGCAGTTCTTC. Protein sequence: CASSQVDMGFDSYNEQFF.

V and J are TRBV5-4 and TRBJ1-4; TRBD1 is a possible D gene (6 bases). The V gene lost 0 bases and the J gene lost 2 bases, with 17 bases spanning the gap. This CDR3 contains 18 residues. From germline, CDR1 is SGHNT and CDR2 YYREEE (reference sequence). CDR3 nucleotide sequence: TGTGCCAGCAGCTTGGCAAGGGGGGCCCGAGGGACTAATGAAAAACTGTTTTTT. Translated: CASSLARGARGTNEKLFF.

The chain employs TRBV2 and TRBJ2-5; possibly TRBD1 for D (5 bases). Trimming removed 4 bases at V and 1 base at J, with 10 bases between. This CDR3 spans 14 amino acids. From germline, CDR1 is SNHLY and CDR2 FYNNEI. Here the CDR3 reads CASSARQIQETQYF. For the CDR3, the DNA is TGTGCCAGCAGTGCCAGACAGATCCAAGAGACCCAGTACTTC. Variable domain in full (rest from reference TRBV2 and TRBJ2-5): EPEVTQTPSHQVTQMGQEVILRCVPISNHLYFYWYRQILGQKVEFLVSFYNNEISEKSEIFDDQFSVERPDGSNFTLKIRSTKLEDSAMYFCASSARQIQETQYFGPGTRLLVL.

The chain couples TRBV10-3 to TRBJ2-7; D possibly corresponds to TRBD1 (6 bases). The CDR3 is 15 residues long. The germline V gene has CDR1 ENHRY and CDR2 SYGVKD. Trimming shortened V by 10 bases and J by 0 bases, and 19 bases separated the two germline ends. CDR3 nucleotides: TGTGCCACCCAGGAAGGGGGTCTCGTCTCCTACGAGCAGTACTTC. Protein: CATQEGGLVSYEQYF.

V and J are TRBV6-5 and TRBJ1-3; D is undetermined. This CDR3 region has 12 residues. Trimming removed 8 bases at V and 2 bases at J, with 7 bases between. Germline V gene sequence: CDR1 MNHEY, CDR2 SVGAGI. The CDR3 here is CASRTAGNTIYF. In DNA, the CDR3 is TGTGCCAGCCGGACGGCTGGAAACACCATATATTTT.

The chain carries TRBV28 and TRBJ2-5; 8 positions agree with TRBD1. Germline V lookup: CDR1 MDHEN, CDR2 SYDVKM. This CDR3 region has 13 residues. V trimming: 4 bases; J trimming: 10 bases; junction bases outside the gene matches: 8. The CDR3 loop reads CASSSRTGRDQYF. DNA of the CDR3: TGTGCCAGCAGTTCTCGGACAGGGCGAGACCAGTACTTC.

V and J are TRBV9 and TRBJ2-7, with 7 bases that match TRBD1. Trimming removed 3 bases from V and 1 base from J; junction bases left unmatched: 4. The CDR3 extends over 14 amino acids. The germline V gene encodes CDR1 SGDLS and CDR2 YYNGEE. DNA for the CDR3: TGTGCCAGCAGCGCAGGGACAGTATCCTACGAGCAGTACTTC. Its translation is CASSAGTVSYEQYF.

The CDR3: CASSPSGTKQETQYF. CDR3 sequence (DNA): TGTGCCAGCTCACCTTCCGGGACAAAACAAGAGACCCAGTACTTC. This chain joins TRBV18 and TRBJ2-5; D may be TRBD1 (6 bases). Per the germline V gene, CDR1 is KGHSH and CDR2 is LQKENI. The CDR3 extends over 15 amino acids. Trimming stripped 3 bases from V and 2 bases from J, with 13 bases between.

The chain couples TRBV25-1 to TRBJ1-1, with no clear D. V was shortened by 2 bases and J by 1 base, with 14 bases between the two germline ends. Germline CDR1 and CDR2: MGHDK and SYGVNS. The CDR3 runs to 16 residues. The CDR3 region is CASSERDLFRNTEAFF. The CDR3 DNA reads TGTGCCAGCAGTGAACGAGACCTTTTCCGGAACACTGAAGCTTTCTTT.

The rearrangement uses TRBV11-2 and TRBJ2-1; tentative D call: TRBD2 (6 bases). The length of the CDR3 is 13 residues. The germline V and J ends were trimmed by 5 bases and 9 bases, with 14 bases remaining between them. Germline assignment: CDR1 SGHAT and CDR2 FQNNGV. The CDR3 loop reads CASSRDLASEQFF. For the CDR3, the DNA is TGTGCCAGCAGCCGGGACCTAGCGAGTGAGCAGTTCTTC.

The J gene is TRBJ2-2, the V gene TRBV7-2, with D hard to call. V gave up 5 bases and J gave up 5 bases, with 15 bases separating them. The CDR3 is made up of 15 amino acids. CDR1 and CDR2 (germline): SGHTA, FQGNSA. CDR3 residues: CASSLARSLTGELFF. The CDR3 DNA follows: TGTGCCAGCAGCCTGGCGCGGTCCCTAACCGGGGAGCTGTTTTTT. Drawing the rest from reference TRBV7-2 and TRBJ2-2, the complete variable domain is GAGVSQSPSNKVTEKGKDVELRCDPISGHTALYWYRQSLGQGLEFLIYFQGNSAPDKSGLPSDRFSAERTGGSVSTLTIQRTQQEDSAVYLCASSLARSLTGELFFGEGSRLTVL.

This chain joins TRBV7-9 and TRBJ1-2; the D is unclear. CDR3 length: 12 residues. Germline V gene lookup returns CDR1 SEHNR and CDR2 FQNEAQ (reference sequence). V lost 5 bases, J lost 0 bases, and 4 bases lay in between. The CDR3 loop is CASSGANYGYTF. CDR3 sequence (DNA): TGTGCCAGCAGCGGGGCTAACTATGGCTACACCTTC.

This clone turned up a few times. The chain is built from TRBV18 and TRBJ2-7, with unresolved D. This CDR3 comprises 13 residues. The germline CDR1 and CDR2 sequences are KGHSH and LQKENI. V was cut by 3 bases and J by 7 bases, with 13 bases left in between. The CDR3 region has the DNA TGTGCCAGCTCACCTTTGGACCAGTCGGAGCAGTACTTC. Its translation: CASSPLDQSEQYF.

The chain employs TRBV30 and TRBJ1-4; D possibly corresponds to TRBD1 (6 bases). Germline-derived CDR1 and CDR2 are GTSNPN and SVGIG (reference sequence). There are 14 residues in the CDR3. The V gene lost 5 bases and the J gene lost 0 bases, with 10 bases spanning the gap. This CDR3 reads CAWGTGTTNEKLFF. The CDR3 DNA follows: TGTGCCTGGGGAACAGGGACAACTAATGAAAAACTGTTTTTT.

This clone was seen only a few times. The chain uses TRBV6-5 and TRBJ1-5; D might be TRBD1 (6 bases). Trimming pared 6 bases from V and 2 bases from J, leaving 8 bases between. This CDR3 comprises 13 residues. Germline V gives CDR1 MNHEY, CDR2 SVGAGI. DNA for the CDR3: TGTGCCAGCAGCAGGGGAGGCAATCAGCCCCAGCATTTT. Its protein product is CASSRGGNQPQHF.